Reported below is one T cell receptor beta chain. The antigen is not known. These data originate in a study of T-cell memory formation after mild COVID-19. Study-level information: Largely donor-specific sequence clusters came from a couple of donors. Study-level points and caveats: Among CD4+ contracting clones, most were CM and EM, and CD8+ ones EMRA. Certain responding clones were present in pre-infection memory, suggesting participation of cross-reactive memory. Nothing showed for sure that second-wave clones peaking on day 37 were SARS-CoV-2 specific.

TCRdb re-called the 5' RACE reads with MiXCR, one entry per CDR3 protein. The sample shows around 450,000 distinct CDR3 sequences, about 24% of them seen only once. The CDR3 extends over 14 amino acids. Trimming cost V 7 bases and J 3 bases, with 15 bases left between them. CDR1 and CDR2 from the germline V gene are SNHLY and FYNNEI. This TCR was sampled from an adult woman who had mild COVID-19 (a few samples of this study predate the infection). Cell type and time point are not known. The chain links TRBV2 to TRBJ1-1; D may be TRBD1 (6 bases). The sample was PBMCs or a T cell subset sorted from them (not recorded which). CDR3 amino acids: CASKPQGGDTEAFF. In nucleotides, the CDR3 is TGTGCCAGCAAGCCACAGGGTGGGGACACTGAAGCTTTCTTT.